This record concerns one T cell receptor (beta chain) sequence. Its antigen is currently unknown. The data originate from a study of T-cell memory formation after mild COVID-19. Study details: Among the donors, TCR clusters were largely specific to each donor.

A 5'RACE reaction primed in the constant segment made cDNA libraries of TCR alpha and TCR beta, and these carried sample barcodes and UMIs. TCRdb fed the 5' RACE reads into MiXCR, producing one record per CDR3 protein. The sample has approximately 340,000 distinct CDR3 sequences, approximately 16% seen once. Study conclusions and caveats: A subset of responding clones appeared in pre-infection memory, suggesting cross-reactive memory joined.

CDR1 and CDR2 from the germline V gene are SEHNR and FQNEAQ (reference sequence). The ends were cut back, 11 bases at V and 4 bases at J, with 11 bases in the middle. The CDR3 consists of 11 residues. The sample comprised PBMCs or a T cell subset sorted from them (not recorded which). The J gene is TRBJ1-1, the V gene TRBV7-9; D not resolved. This TCR was sampled from a man aged 18 to 30 who had mild COVID-19 (a few samples of this study predate the infection). Cell type and time point are not known. The CDR3: CAGGVLTEAFF. CDR3 in DNA: TGTGCCGGCGGGGTGCTCACTGAAGCTTTCTTT. Complete variable domain (other parts from reference TRBV7-9 and TRBJ1-1): DTGVSQNPRHKITKRGQNVTFRCDPISEHNRLYWYRQTLGQGPEFLTYFQNEAQLEKSRLLSDRFSAERPKGSFSTLEIQRTEQGDSAMYLCAGGVLTEAFFGQGTRLTVV.